Listed here is a single T cell receptor (beta chain). Its antigen is currently not known. One base away there is no much larger clone; base qualities are not given. The sample originates from a study of blood T cell repertoires in COVID-19 (dated by TCRdb to the early 2020s). About the study as a whole: Samples covering the acute and convalescent phases of COVID-19 were provided by collaborators in the United States, Italy and Spain. The prospective study material was composed of cDNA or gDNA derived from T cells, B-cell-depleted T cells, or PBMCs. Deeply sampled blood TCRbeta repertoires from subjects exposed to, actively infected with, or recovered from COVID-19 were included in the dataset. The repertoires were made available in a free public database intended to serve as a resource for research on the immune response to SARS-CoV-2. Samples came from the ongoing ImmuneRACE study (first 160 participants) plus 1,254 subjects from 6 global collaborators. Nearly every sample came with metadata listing a de-identified subject ID, COVID-19 status, age in years and sex. Where available, HLA class I and class II types were obtained from metadata supplied by the sample provider rather than from assay-based typing. The paper as a whole reports these results and caveats: Clinical and demographic metadata were provided uncurated, with the amount varying by source and participant.

Each collaborating institution followed its own protocols to collect whole blood in K2EDTA tubes. For TCRbeta analysis, collaborators shipped samples as frozen whole blood, isolated PBMCs, or DNA extracted from either of those sample types. TCRbeta CDR3 regions were amplified from genomic DNA by means of the immunoSEQ Assay, a bias-controlled multiplex PCR. As for how the authors treated the data: The number of nucleated cells in each sample was estimated by amplification of reference gene primers within the assay. Sequence reads were collapsed and filtered to measure the absolute abundance of every unique TCRbeta CDR3 rearrangement. For each sample, productive Simpson clonality was calculated as the square root of Simpson's diversity index across productive rearrangements. What TCRdb holds here is the immuneACCESS table cut down to in-frame rearrangements. Part of the clones is not present; checked against another copy, under half of the missing clones reflect an unresolved V gene, and the others are unexplained. V and J calls and clone size are those listed in that table; D and trimming were worked out from the DNA. In this sample the table shows around 100,000 clones, 90% of which occur a single time. Jointly, the top ten make up about 5.5% of the sample.

V and J lose 3 bases and 0 bases, and a span of 9 bases separates them. Taken from cysteine to phenylalanine, the CDR3 has 15 residues. Only the CDR3 part of the read is kept: 45 bases, read in frame from the first base. The germline V gene (reference sequence) yields LNHDA for CDR1 and SQIVND for CDR2. The receptor was isolated from a man in his fifties or sixties with acute or convalescent COVID-19. The sequencing sample was made of peripheral blood. The chain is made from TRBV19 and TRBJ2-1; too little of a D gene remains to name it. The DNA reads TGTGCCAGTAGTATGGGCCTAAGCTCCTACAATGAGCAGTTCTTC. This sequence encodes CASSMGLSSYNEQFF.